Reported below is one TCR beta chain. V was clipped by 7 bases and J by 4 bases; unmatched bases: 11. The V gene's germline CDR1 is KGHSH and CDR2 LQKENI. CDR3 length: 15 residues. The data derive from a study of blood T cell repertoires in COVID-19. Sequencing used immunoSEQ multiplex PCR; TCRdb keeps in-frame clones, though not all of them. The table has about 240,000 clones, about four fifths seen once. This chain connects TRBV18 to TRBJ2-7; 9 bases agree with TRBD1. The specimen was PBMCs or T cells enriched from blood (not recorded which). The sequence came from a woman aged 40 to 49 who had been exposed to COVID-19. DNA of the CDR3: TGTGCCAGCTTGGGGGACGGGACAGGGCCGTACGAGCAGTACTTC. Encoded protein: CASLGDGTGPYEQYF.